This T cell receptor (beta chain) derives from a study of T cells in localized non-small cell lung cancer. Regarding the study as a whole: Tumor samples were not multi-region, leaving intratumor heterogeneity unexcluded. Uninvolved adjacent lung, not tumor, had the highest T cell clonality. Longer survival (overall) was linked to higher T cell density in blood. Within adjacent lung there appeared a median approximately 60 of the top 100 tumor clones.

The germline V gene has CDR1 LGHNA and CDR2 YSLEER. The V end was cut by 0 bases, the J end by 7 bases, with 16 bases between. The CDR3 contains 16 residues. TCRdb's copy holds only in-frame clones and misses some; the assay was immunoSEQ multiplex PCR. The sample lists under 35,000 clones; about four fifths were seen once. Points on this clone: Its matching antigen is unknown.

The input for sequencing was peripheral blood, taken before any cancer treatment. The origin of this receptor is a male donor aged 60 or older with stage III squamous cell lung carcinoma. The chain joins TRBV4-3 to TRBJ1-5, with D hard to call. This CDR3 reads CASSQESWSGDQPQHF. DNA of the CDR3: TGCGCCAGCAGCCAAGAAAGTTGGTCAGGCGACCAGCCCCAGCATTTT.